This T cell receptor beta chain was sequenced during a study of cytomegalovirus exposure and HLA in healthy donors. The PCR contained 60 Vbeta and 13 Jbeta primers. TCRdb's copy holds only in-frame clones and misses some; the assay was immunoSEQ multiplex PCR. The top ten hold roughly 0.31% of the sample, which has a few hundred thousand clones, about 80% seen once. The CDR3 runs to 15 residues. Germline loops: CDR1 MDHEN, CDR2 SYDVKM. V shed 7 bases and J shed 1 base, with 16 bases lying between them. Study-level points and caveats: Data from an earlier analysis indicated that most TCR beta V segments were productive either about 90% or about 30% of the time.

Worth noting for this clone: No antigen is known for it.

This receptor was obtained from a girl under 10 years old in good health and CMV-seronegative. Material for sequencing was PBMCs. This rearrangement joins TRBV28 to TRBJ1-2; D is perhaps TRBD1 (5 bases). CDR3 sequence reads: CASTTGGTDNYGYTF. CDR3 in DNA: TGTGCCAGCACCACTGGGGGGACGGATAACTATGGCTACACCTTC.